The 22 T cell receptor beta chains presented below share a single source sample, sequenced in a study of T cell responses to AZD1222 COVID-19 vaccine. Clones were sequenced by immunoSEQ multiplex PCR, and TCRdb holds only the in-frame ones, with some missing. The sample shows under 150,000 clones, roughly 91% of them seen only once. Sequencing used peripheral blood, obtained on day 0 of AZD1222 vaccination. These receptor sequences come from an adult in good health.

The chain uses TRBV2 and TRBJ2-1; 7 bases match TRBD1. Germline V gives CDR1 SNHLY, CDR2 FYNNEI. Germline trimming cut 8 bases from V and 5 bases from J; bases unmatched to any gene: 9. The CDR3 loop spans 14 amino acids. As DNA, the CDR3 is TGTGCCAGCCGTCTGGGACAGTGGGACAATGAGCAGTTCTTC. Translating it yields CASRLGQWDNEQFF. The whole variable domain, remainder taken from reference TRBV2 and TRBJ2-1, is EPEVTQTPSHQVTQMGQEVILRCVPISNHLYFYWYRQILGQKVEFLVSFYNNEISEKSEIFDDQFSVERPDGSNFTLKIRSTKLEDSAMYFCASRLGQWDNEQFFGPGTRLTVL.

This rearrangement joins TRBV29-1 to TRBJ1-3, with no clear D. CDR1 SQVTM and CDR2 ANQGSEA come from the germline V gene. V lost 6 bases, J lost 0 bases, and 9 bases lay in between. CDR3 length: 13 residues. This CDR3 reads CSVIQDSGNTIYF. The CDR3 region has the DNA TGCAGCGTAATACAAGACTCTGGAAACACCATATATTTT.

The chain uses TRBV2 and TRBJ1-2; D is ambiguous. Germline-derived CDR1 and CDR2 are SNHLY and FYNNEI. The V and J ends lost 8 bases and 4 bases respectively, with 14 bases between them. The CDR3 length is 13 residues. The CDR3: CASYRGAGYGYTF. Written as DNA, the CDR3 is TGTGCCAGCTATAGAGGAGCCGGCTATGGCTACACCTTC.

The chain has TRBV14 and TRBJ2-1; D not certain. Per the germline V gene, CDR1 is SGHDN and CDR2 is FVKESK. V lost 1 base and J lost 8, with 15 bases in between. The CDR3 covers 15 residues. CDR3 in DNA: TGTGCCAGCAGCCAAGTGGGGAACCGTGGGTATGAGCAGTTCTTC. The encoded protein is CASSQVGNRGYEQFF. Based on the CDR3 plus reference TRBV14 and TRBJ2-1, the full variable domain is EAGVTQFPSHSVIEKGQTVTLRCDPISGHDNLYWYRRVMGKEIKFLLHFVKESKQDESGMPNNRFLAERTGGTYSTLKVQPAELEDSGVYFCASSQVGNRGYEQFFGPGTRLTVL.

J is TRBJ2-3 and V is TRBV5-1; perhaps D is TRBD1 or TRBD2 (6 bases each). The CDR3 totals 16 residues. Trimming took 4 bases from V and 0 from J, leaving 15 bases between them. In germline, CDR1 is SGHRS, CDR2 YFSETQ. CDR3 bases: TGCGCCAGCAGCCGGGGGCAGAGCTCTAGCACAGATACGCAGTATTTT. Translating it yields CASSRGQSSSTDTQYF.

The chain has TRBV4-3 and TRBJ2-2; tentatively, D is TRBD2 (6 bases). Germline CDR1 LGHNA, CDR2 YSLEER. The CDR3 is made up of 17 amino acids. The germline V and J ends were trimmed by 0 bases and 0 bases, with 11 bases remaining between them. The CDR3 DNA reads as TGCGCCAGCAGCCAAGATCCCCTAGCGTCGAACACCGGGGAGCTGTTTTTT. It specifies CASSQDPLASNTGELFF.

The chain uses TRBV9 and TRBJ2-7; D remains unclear. The CDR3 is 15 amino acids. Per germline, CDR1 SGDLS and CDR2 YYNGEE. V dropped 0 bases and J dropped 4 bases, with 14 bases sitting between them. Written as DNA, the CDR3 is TGTGCCAGCAGCGTAGGAATGGAGTTAGCATACGAGCAGTACTTC. Encoded protein: CASSVGMELAYEQYF.

The V call is TRBV24-1, the J call TRBJ2-5; TRBD1 aligns across 11 bases. The CDR3 covers 16 residues. V trimming: 3 bases; J trimming: 3 bases; junction bases outside the gene matches: 5. Germline CDR1 is KGHDR and CDR2 is SFDVKD. This CDR3 reads CATSDGGQGVKETQYF. The CDR3 DNA is TGTGCCACCAGTGATGGGGGACAGGGGGTTAAAGAGACCCAGTACTTC.

V usage is TRBV15 and J usage is TRBJ2-7; 11 bases map to TRBD1. The CDR3 contains 16 residues. J lost 1 base, V lost 5 bases, and 7 bases had no gene match. Germline assignment: CDR1 LNHNV and CDR2 YYDKDF (reference sequence). This CDR3 is CATSHPGQGVSYEQYF. The CDR3 nucleotides are TGTGCCACCAGCCACCCGGGACAGGGGGTATCCTACGAGCAGTACTTC.

V gene TRBV19 combines with J gene TRBJ2-5; D is possibly TRBD1 (5 bases). The germline V gene encodes CDR1 LNHDA and CDR2 SQIVND (reference sequence). V dropped 2 bases and J dropped 2 bases, with 9 bases sitting between them. This CDR3 is built from 14 residues. The CDR3 coding sequence is TGTGCCAGTAGTATAAGGGGCCCTCAAGAGACCCAGTACTTC. This sequence encodes CASSIRGPQETQYF.

The chain combines TRBV3-1 (or the pseudogene TRBV3-2) with TRBJ2-7; a weak D match, TRBD2 (5 bases). The V and J ends lost 4 bases and 5 bases respectively, with 15 bases between them. There are 14 residues in the CDR3. CDR1 is LGHDT, CDR2 YNNKEL, per germline (reference sequence). Here the CDR3 reads CASSLRETTHEQYF. CDR3 nucleotides: TGTGCCAGCAGCCTTAGGGAGACTACCCACGAGCAGTACTTC.

DNA for the CDR3: TGTGCCAGCTGGGATAGGGCAACAGATACGCAGTATTTT. Protein: CASWDRATDTQYF. This chain uses TRBV6-5 with TRBJ2-3; D is unclear. The CDR3 has 13 amino acids. Trimming removed 8 bases from V and 3 bases from J, with 12 bases in between. Germline CDR1 and CDR2: MNHEY and SVGAGI.

The V and J genes are TRBV24-1 and TRBJ2-5; D unresolved. Germline V gene sequence: CDR1 KGHDR, CDR2 SFDVKD. The CDR3 extends over 12 amino acids. V shed 4 bases and J shed 2 bases, with 4 bases lying between them. The CDR3 loop is CATSDPQETQYF. DNA for the CDR3: TGTGCCACCAGTGACCCTCAAGAGACCCAGTACTTC.

The chain is built from TRBV9 and TRBJ2-2; D call uncertain. This CDR3 spans 13 amino acids. V lost 0 bases and J 7 bases, leaving 7 bases between the germline ends. In germline, CDR1 is SGDLS, CDR2 YYNGEE. Here the CDR3 DNA reads TGTGCCAGCAGCGTAGTTGCCCGCGGGGAGCTGTTTTTT. Amino acid sequence: CASSVVARGELFF.

This rearrangement joins TRBV5-8 to TRBJ2-6, with 12 bases that match TRBD1. The CDR3 has 17 amino acids. The germline gives CDR1 SGHTS, CDR2 YDEGEE. The ends lost 4 bases at V and 2 bases at J; junction bases unmatched: 4. The CDR3 DNA follows: TGTGCCAGCAGCCCCGGGACAGGGGGCGCTGGGGCCAACGTCCTGACTTTC. Residues: CASSPGTGGAGANVLTF.

The chain carries TRBV5-4 and TRBJ1-3; a weak D match, TRBD1 (6 bases). Germline V gives CDR1 SGHNT, CDR2 YYREEE (reference sequence). V dropped 0 bases and J dropped 2 bases, with 9 bases sitting between them. The CDR3 covers 15 residues. The CDR3 DNA sequence: TGTGCCAGCAGCTTGGGGACAGCTGCTGGAAACACCATATATTTT. Amino acids: CASSLGTAAGNTIYF. Full variable domain (rest looked up from reference TRBV5-4 and TRBJ1-3): ETGVTQSPTHLIKTRGQQVTLRCSSQSGHNTVSWYQQALGQGPQFIFQYYREEENGRGNFPPRFSGLQFPNYSSELNVNALELDDSALYLCASSLGTAAGNTIYFGEGSWLTVV.

V gene TRBV29-1 combines with J gene TRBJ1-2; 9 bases agree with TRBD1. J lost 6 bases, V lost 4 bases, and 3 bases had no gene match. Germline loops: CDR1 SQVTM, CDR2 ANQGSEA. This CDR3 is 12 amino acids long. The chain's CDR3 is CSVGDRGDGYTF. The DNA of the CDR3 is TGCAGCGTTGGAGACAGGGGGGATGGCTACACCTTC.

This clone was observed a handful of times. In DNA form, the CDR3 reads TGCGCCAGCAGCCTGGGACAGGGGATAGGTCAAGAGACCCAGTACTTC. Encoded protein: CASSLGQGIGQETQYF. The V gene is TRBV5-1, the J gene TRBJ2-5, with 10 nucleotides matching TRBD1. Germline trimming cut 4 bases from V and 2 bases from J; bases unmatched to any gene: 8. The CDR3 totals 16 residues. Germline V CDR1 and CDR2: SGHRS, YFSETQ.

The chain uses TRBV5-1 and TRBJ2-7; 10 nucleotides agree with TRBD1. J lost 2 bases, V lost 3 bases, and 5 bases had no gene match. Germline loops: CDR1 SGHRS, CDR2 YFSETQ. This CDR3 is 15 amino acids long. The CDR3 DNA sequence: TGCGCCAGCAGCTATGGGACAGGGGTAGCCTACGAGCAGTACTTC. Translated, it gives CASSYGTGVAYEQYF.

The chain carries TRBV7-3 and TRBJ2-1; TRBD2 might be the D (6 bases). CDR1 SGHTA and CDR2 FQGTGA come from the germline V gene. CDR3 length equals 14 residues. The V and J ends lost 0 bases and 6 bases respectively, with 9 bases between them. As DNA, the CDR3 is TGTGCCAGCAGCTTAACGGCGGGGCCCAATGAGCAGTTCTTC. Translation gives CASSLTAGPNEQFF. Supplemented by reference TRBV7-3 and TRBJ2-1, the full variable domain reads GAGVSQTPSNKVTEKGKYVELRCDPISGHTALYWYRQSLGQGPEFLIYFQGTGAADDSGLPNDRFFAVRPEGSVSTLKIQRTERGDSAVYLCASSLTAGPNEQFFGPGTRLTVL.

The chain carries TRBV29-1 and TRBJ2-1; 12 nucleotides line up with TRBD2. The CDR3 runs to 14 residues. J lost 9 bases, V lost 3 bases, and 6 bases had no gene match. The V gene's germline CDR1 is SQVTM and CDR2 ANQGSEA. CDR3 in DNA: TGCAGCGTTGAGCTAGCGGGAGGGCCAGGTGAGCAGTTCTTC. It codes for CSVELAGGPGEQFF.

The chain recombines TRBV18 with TRBJ2-7; TRBD2 is a possible D gene (5 bases). Germline V gene sequence: CDR1 KGHSH, CDR2 LQKENI. This CDR3 comprises 17 residues. V lost 0 bases to trimming and J lost 2 bases, with 17 bases between them. Here the CDR3 reads CASSPPKGPASPYEQYF. The CDR3 coding sequence is TGTGCCAGCTCACCACCCAAAGGGCCGGCTAGCCCCTACGAGCAGTACTTC.